This TCR beta chain derives from a study of radiotherapy plus CTLA-4 blockade in lung cancer. Study details: Objective responses were seen in around 17% of patients, disease control in around 31%.

A remark on this clone: Its antigen is still unknown.

Germline assignment: CDR1 MNHEY and CDR2 SMNVEV (reference sequence). The CDR3 sequence is 15 residues long. Trimming left V 6 bases short and J 4 bases short, with 15 bases between. TCRdb's table, derived via immunoSEQ multiplex PCR, lists solely in-frame clones and lacks some. The data contain 90,000 or so clones, around 83% of them singletons. Focal radiation plus CTLA-4 blockade with ipilimumab was administered to patients who had chemo-refractory metastatic non-small-cell lung cancer. Study-wide results and limits: Increased serum interferon-beta after radiation also reportedly predicted response strongly.

V gene TRBV27 combines with J gene TRBJ2-2, with TRBD1 as a possible D gene (6 bases). This specimen was peripheral blood, taken from a patient treated with radiotherapy plus ipilimumab. This receptor was identified in a human donor with non-small cell lung cancer who had stable disease on radiotherapy plus ipilimumab. The CDR3 spells CASSTDRPFTGELFF. The CDR3 region has the DNA TGTGCCAGCAGCACCGACAGGCCCTTCACCGGGGAGCTGTTTTTT.